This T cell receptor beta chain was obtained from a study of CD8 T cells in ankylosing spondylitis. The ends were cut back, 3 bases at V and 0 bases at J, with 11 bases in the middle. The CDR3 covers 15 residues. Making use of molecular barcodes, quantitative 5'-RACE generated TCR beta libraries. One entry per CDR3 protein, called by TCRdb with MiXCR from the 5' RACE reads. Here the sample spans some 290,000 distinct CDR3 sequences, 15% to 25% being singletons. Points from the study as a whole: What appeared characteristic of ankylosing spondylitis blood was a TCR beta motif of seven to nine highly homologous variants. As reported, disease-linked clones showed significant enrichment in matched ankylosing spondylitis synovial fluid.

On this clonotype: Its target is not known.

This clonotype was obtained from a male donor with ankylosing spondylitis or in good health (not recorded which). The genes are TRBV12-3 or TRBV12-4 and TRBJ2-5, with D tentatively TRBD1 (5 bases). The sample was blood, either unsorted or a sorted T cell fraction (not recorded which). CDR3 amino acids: CASSLIRGNQETQYF. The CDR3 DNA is TGTGCCAGCAGTTTGATTAGGGGTAACCAAGAGACCCAGTACTTC.